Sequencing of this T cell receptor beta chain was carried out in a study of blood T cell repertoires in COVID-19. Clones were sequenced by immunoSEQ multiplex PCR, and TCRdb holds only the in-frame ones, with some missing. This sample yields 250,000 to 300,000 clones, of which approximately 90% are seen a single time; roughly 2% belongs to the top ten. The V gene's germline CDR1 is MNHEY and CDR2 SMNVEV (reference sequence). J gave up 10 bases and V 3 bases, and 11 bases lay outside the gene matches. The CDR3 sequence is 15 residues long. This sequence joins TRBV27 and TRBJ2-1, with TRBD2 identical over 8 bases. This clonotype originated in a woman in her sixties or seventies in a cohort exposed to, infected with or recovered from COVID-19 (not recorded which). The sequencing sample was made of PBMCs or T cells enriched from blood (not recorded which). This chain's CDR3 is CASSLRGLVTGEQFF. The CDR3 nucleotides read TGTGCCAGCAGTTTGCGGGGACTAGTAACTGGAGAGCAGTTCTTC.